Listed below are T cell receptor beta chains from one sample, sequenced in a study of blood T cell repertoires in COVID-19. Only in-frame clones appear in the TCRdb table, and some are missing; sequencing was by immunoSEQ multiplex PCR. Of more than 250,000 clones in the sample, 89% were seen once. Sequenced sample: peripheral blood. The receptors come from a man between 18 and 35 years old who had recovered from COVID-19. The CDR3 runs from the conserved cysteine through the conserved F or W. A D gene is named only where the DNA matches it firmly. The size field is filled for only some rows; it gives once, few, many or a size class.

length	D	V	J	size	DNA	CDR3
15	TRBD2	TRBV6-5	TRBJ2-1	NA	TGTGCCAGCAGTTACTCGAAGGCTAGCGGCCATGAGCAGTTCTTC	CASSYSKASGHEQFF
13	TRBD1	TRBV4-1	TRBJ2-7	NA	TGCGCCAGTAGCCTCGGGACAGGGGGAGAGCAGTACTTC	CASSLGTGGEQYF
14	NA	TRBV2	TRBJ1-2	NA	TGTGCCAGCAGTGAAGGGCAGGGGTATAATGGCTACACCTTC	CASSEGQGYNGYTF
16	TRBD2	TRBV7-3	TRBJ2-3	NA	TGTGCCAGCAGCTCGACTAGCGGGGGGGCCGCAGATACGCAGTATTTT	CASSSTSGGAADTQYF
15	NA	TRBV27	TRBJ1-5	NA	TGTGCCAGCAGTTTAAGCAGGGTGGGGGAGGGGCCCCAGCATTTT	CASSLSRVGEGPQHF
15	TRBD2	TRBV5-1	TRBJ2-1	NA	TGCGCCAGCAGCCAAGGACTAGCGGGGTTGGATGAGCAGTTCTTC	CASSQGLAGLDEQFF
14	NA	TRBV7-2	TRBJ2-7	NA	TGTGCCAGCAGCTTACGAGGGGGTCGGGACGAGCAGTACTTC	CASSLRGGRDEQYF
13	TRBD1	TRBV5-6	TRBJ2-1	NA	TGTGCCAGCAGCTGGCCACAGGGGAATGAGCAGTTCTTC	CASSWPQGNEQFF
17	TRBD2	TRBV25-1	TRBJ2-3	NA	TGTGCCAGCAGTGTTTGGGTAGCGGGAGTTGTAACAGATACGCAGTATTTT	CASSVWVAGVVTDTQYF
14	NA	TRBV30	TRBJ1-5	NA	TGTGCCTGGAGTCAGTTTAATAGCAATCAGCCCCAGCATTTT	CAWSQFNSNQPQHF
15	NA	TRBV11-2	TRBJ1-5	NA	TGTGCCAGCAGCTTGTTAGGGGAAGGCAATCAGCCCCAGCATTTT	CASSLLGEGNQPQHF
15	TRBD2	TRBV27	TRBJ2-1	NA	TGTGCCAGCAGTTTATTAGCGGGGGGATACAATGAGCAGTTCTTC	CASSLLAGGYNEQFF
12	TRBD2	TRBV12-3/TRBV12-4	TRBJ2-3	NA	TGTGCCAGCAGCTATCTAGCGGAGAGGGGGTATTTT	CASSYLAERGYF
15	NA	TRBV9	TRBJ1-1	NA	TGTGCCAGCAGCGTAGGGGGAGGAAAGACCTCGGAAGCTTTCTTT	CASSVGGGKTSEAFF
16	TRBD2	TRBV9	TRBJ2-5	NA	TGTGCCAGCAGCCGTTCCGAGGTAGCGGGAGGAGAGACCCAGTACTTC	CASSRSEVAGGETQYF
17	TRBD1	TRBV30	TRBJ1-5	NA	TGTGCCTGGAGCTCCGGGACAGGGGTTGTTAGCAATCAGCCCCAGCATTTT	CAWSSGTGVVSNQPQHF
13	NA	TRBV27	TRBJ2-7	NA	TGTGCCAGCAGTTTATCCAGGGTTGGGGAGCAGTACTTC	CASSLSRVGEQYF
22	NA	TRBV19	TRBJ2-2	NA	TGTGCCAGTAGTATAGTTTTCGTTACGTGGGCCCGGCAGGGCGGTTGGACCGGGGAGCTGTTTTTT	CASSIVFVTWARQGGWTGELFF
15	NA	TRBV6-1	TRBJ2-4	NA	TGTGCCAGCAGTGAGGGGCGTTCGGCCAAAAACATTCAGTACTTC	CASSEGRSAKNIQYF
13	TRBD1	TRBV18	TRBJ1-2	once	TGTGCCAGTTCCGGGACAGGGGGCTCTGGCTACACCTTC	CASSGTGGSGYTF
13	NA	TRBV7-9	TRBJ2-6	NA	TGTGCCAACGAGACATCTGGGGCCAACGTCCTGACTTTC	CANETSGANVLTF
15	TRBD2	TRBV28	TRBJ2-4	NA	TGTGCCAGCAGCCCGGGACTAGTAGGCAAAAACATTCAGTACTTC	CASSPGLVGKNIQYF
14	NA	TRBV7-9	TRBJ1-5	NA	TGTGCCAGCAGCTTATACGGAGACAATCAGCCCCAGCATTTT	CASSLYGDNQPQHF
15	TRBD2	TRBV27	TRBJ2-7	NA	TGTGCCAGCAGCCCTCCTCACGGGAGGTTCTACGAGCAGTACTTC	CASSPPHGRFYEQYF
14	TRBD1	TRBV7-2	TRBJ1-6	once	TGTGCCAGCAGCCAACGGACAGGGAATTCACCCCTCCACTTT	CASSQRTGNSPLHF
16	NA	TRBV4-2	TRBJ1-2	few	TGTGCCAGCAGCCAAGATCGAGGGGACTGGATCTATGGCTACACCTTC	CASSQDRGDWIYGYTF
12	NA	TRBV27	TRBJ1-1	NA	TGTGCCAGCAGGGGGGGAGGGACTGAAGCTTTCTTT	CASRGGGTEAFF
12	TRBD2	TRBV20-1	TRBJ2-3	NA	TGCAGTGCCAGTACTAGCGCAGATACGCAGTATTTT	CSASTSADTQYF
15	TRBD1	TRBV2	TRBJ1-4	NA	TGTGCCAGCAGTGAAGCATCAGGGGGCAATGAAAAACTGTTTTTT	CASSEASGGNEKLFF
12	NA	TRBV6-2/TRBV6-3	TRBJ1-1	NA	TGTGCCAGCAGTTTCATGAGCACTGAAGCTTTCTTT	CASSFMSTEAFF